The TCR beta chain described here comes from a study of cytomegalovirus exposure and HLA in healthy donors. Study-level results: Several top significant clusters appeared, in a later analysis, to be linked to common viral pathogens. Previously analyzed data showed that most TCR beta V segments were productive at a frequency of about 90% or about 30%. Among CMV-associated TCR beta chains, most appeared HLA-restricted in a later analysis.

Germline trimming cut 4 bases from V and 3 bases from J; bases unmatched to any gene: 13. CDR1 and CDR2 from the germline V gene are SGHAT and FQNNGV. The CDR3 spans 17 residues. Primers for the PCR totalled 60 Vbeta and 13 Jbeta. The assay was immunoSEQ multiplex PCR, and TCRdb's table has in-frame clones only and misses some. The repertoire consists of about 190,000 clones, with roughly 79% occurring once and the leading ten covering 1.6%. As regards this clone: The antigen remains undetermined.

The receptor comes from a young woman in good health and CMV-seronegative. Sequenced material: PBMCs. The V gene is TRBV11-2, the J gene TRBJ2-3; 7 nucleotides line up with TRBD1. CDR3: CASSSNDRVFYTDTQYF. As DNA, the CDR3 is TGTGCCAGCAGCTCCAATGACAGGGTATTTTATACAGATACGCAGTATTTT.